These T cell receptor beta chains were read from a single sample in a study of T cells in Graves' hyperthyroidism and ophthalmopathy. TCRdb re-called the multiplex PCR reads with MiXCR, one entry per CDR3 protein. The sample carries around 620,000 distinct CDR3 sequences, 14% recorded once. Sequencing was performed on blood. All receptors come from a young woman with Graves' ophthalmopathy. Each CDR3 is given with its conserved first and last residue. The size of a clone is reported for some rows only, either as once, few or many, or as a class for expanded clones.

abundance	v_gene	j_gene	CDR3aa
many	TRBV7-3	TRBJ2-3	CASSFGTGEVDTQYF
many	TRBV10-2	TRBJ2-7	CASSEWTSGTYEQYF
many	TRBV10-3	TRBJ1-1	CAITPSPGGDTEAFF
many	TRBV29-1	TRBJ2-5	CSVRQETQYF
-	TRBV7-3	TRBJ2-3	CASKASLAGFTDTQYF
many	TRBV6-9	TRBJ2-1	CASSLTPREPFYNEQFF
many	TRBV5-1	TRBJ1-5	CASSPGQGGGQPQHF
many	TRBV13	TRBJ1-6	CASSLKGTPLHF
many	TRBV12-3/TRBV12-4	TRBJ1-2	CASTRGGSESNYGYTF
many	TRBV18	TRBJ1-1	CASSPGAGPGAFF
many	TRBV28	TRBJ2-7	CASSPQGASYEQYF
many	TRBV7-2	TRBJ2-1	CASSRGLAGARSYNEQFF
many	TRBV6-1	TRBJ2-7	CATRRGTGSYEQYF
many	TRBV28	TRBJ2-7	CASSSFGTSGRMGQQYF
many	TRBV28	TRBJ2-7	CASSSLDEQYF
many	TRBV9	TRBJ1-1	CASSVDPWIAEKNTEAFF
many	TRBV6-1	TRBJ1-2	CASRDRDSSLSLYGYTF
few	TRBV6-2/TRBV6-3	TRBJ2-5	CASRLGGSVETQYF
many	TRBV25-1	TRBJ1-1	CASSGVWELNGAFF
many	TRBV30	TRBJ1-2	CAWSVGGGYTF
few	TRBV15	TRBJ2-7	CATSRPSQGDDEQYF
-	TRBV3-1	TRBJ2-1	CASSSSTIIYNEQFF
-	TRBV6-1	TRBJ2-7	CASVGGAYEQYF
many	TRBV7-9	TRBJ1-5	CASSPPGDSNQPQHF
few	TRBV5-1	TRBJ2-1	CASSSGLFYEQFF
-	TRBV7-2	TRBJ2-5	CASSSSPGLASETQYF
-	TRBV15	TRBJ1-2	CATSRDRDRVMGYTF
many	TRBV5-5	TRBJ2-4	CASSLSSGAPGIQYF
many	TRBV12-5	TRBJ2-3	CASGRDPIQGGLSTDTQYF
many	TRBV7-2	TRBJ2-5	CASSTGGTSGRAAETQYF
many	TRBV6-1	TRBJ1-2	CASRKGTGVVRDGYTF
many	TRBV11-1	TRBJ2-7	CASSLALDRDEQYF
-	TRBV7-3	TRBJ2-7	CASSLNRKNEQYF
-	TRBV4-1	TRBJ2-1	CASTRWGPSSYNEQFF
few	TRBV13	TRBJ2-7	CASSLGLAAYLTSYEQYF
many	TRBV5-6	TRBJ2-1	CASSLTTSGDSYNEQFF
-	TRBV19	TRBJ2-1	CASSFLAGTNNEQFF
many	TRBV27	TRBJ2-7	CASSFREPYEQYF
many	TRBV6-1	TRBJ2-1	CASSVGREGDEQFF
many	TRBV28	TRBJ1-5	CASSSQGWDQPQHF
few	TRBV3-1	TRBJ2-5	CASSRLFRGGKTQYF